This TCR beta chain was captured in a study of early T cells in non-severe SARS-CoV-2 infection. At the level of the study: The chains were unpaired, and the sequenced material was bulk RNA from unsorted whole blood. Whole-study findings and limits: Sequences matched to VDJdb favored anti-spike CD8 responses, while private and CD4 specificities were missed.

This clonotype was seen repeatedly, ten times or more. What it binds is not known. Individual cDNA molecules received unique molecular identifiers. Each CDR3 protein is one row after TCRdb ran MiXCR on the 5' RACE reads. The sample consists of tens of thousands of distinct CDR3 sequences, 5.5% to 6.5% of them appearing once. Trimming cost V 1 base and J 0 bases, with 6 bases left between them. Germline assignment: CDR1 SGHAT and CDR2 FQNNGV. There are 15 residues in the CDR3. This sequence joins TRBV11-2 and TRBJ1-4; D is possibly TRBD1 (6 bases). The sample was whole blood. This receptor was obtained from an adult who was a healthcare worker with PCR-confirmed SARS-CoV-2 infection or an uninfected control (not recorded which). The DNA for the CDR3 is TGTGCCAGCAGCTTAGGGACAGCAACTAATGAAAAACTGTTTTTT. It translates to CASSLGTATNEKLFF.